These T cell receptor beta chains were read from a single sample in a study of blood T cell repertoires in COVID-19. Assay used: immunoSEQ multiplex PCR; TCRdb lists only in-frame clones, some missing. The repertoire holds 35,000 to 50,000 clones, with roughly 85% as singletons. The source material was peripheral blood. These receptors were collected from a man between 60 and 75 years old with acute or convalescent COVID-19. Both conserved end residues are part of each CDR3. D genes are given only for firm matches. Some rows mark clone size as missing; the rest say once, few, many or name a class of expanded clone.

D,J,size,V,CDR3,DNA
TRBD1,TRBJ1-3,-,TRBV5-4,CASSLQGGSSGNTIYF,TGTGCCAGCAGCTTACAGGGGGGATCCTCTGGAAACACCATATATTTT
TRBD2,TRBJ2-7,-,TRBV4-1,CASSPRTSGASSYEQYF,TGCGCCAGCAGCCCCCGGACTAGCGGGGCCTCCTCCTACGAGCAGTACTTC
-,TRBJ2-6,-,TRBV5-1,CASSSVVGANVLTF,TGCGCCAGCAGCTCGGTAGTAGGGGCCAACGTCCTGACTTTC
TRBD2,TRBJ2-4,-,TRBV3-1/TRBV3-2,CASSQTPGLAGVAKNIQYF,TGTGCCAGCAGCCAAACCCCGGGACTAGCGGGGGTAGCCAAAAACATTCAGTACTTC
-,TRBJ1-6,-,TRBV9,CASSSSLNSPLHF,TGTGCCAGCAGCTCTAGTCTTAATTCACCCCTCCACTTT
TRBD1,TRBJ1-1,-,TRBV5-6,CASKRTGTEAFF,TGTGCCAGCAAAAGGACAGGGACTGAAGCTTTCTTT
-,TRBJ1-1,-,TRBV19,CASNPQAMNTEAFF,TGTGCCAGTAACCCGCAAGCCATGAACACTGAAGCTTTCTTT
TRBD2,TRBJ2-2,few,TRBV4-2,CASSLLSGVNTGELFF,TGTGCCAGCAGCCTTCTTAGCGGGGTGAACACCGGGGAGCTGTTTTTT
-,TRBJ2-2,-,TRBV7-2,CASSSYTGELFF,TGTGCCAGCAGCTCCTACACCGGGGAGCTGTTTTTT
TRBD1,TRBJ1-4,-,TRBV18,CASSPRTGASTPNEKLFF,TGTGCCAGCTCACCACGTACAGGGGCCTCGACGCCTAATGAAAAACTGTTTTTT
-,TRBJ1-2,few,TRBV27,CASSFRQGNGYTF,TGTGCCAGCAGTTTTAGGCAGGGGAATGGCTACACCTTC
-,TRBJ2-7,-,TRBV21-1,CASARGREYRVHYEQYF,TGTGCCAGTGCGAGAGGGAGAGAGTACAGGGTTCATTACGAGCAGTACTTC
TRBD1,TRBJ1-5,-,TRBV27,CASRTTGVSQPQHF,TGTGCCAGCAGGACTACAGGGGTATCTCAGCCCCAGCATTTT
TRBD1,TRBJ1-4,-,TRBV20-1,CSASTGTGVEKLFF,TGCAGTGCTAGTACCGGGACAGGGGTCGAAAAACTGTTTTTT
TRBD1,TRBJ1-2,-,TRBV3-1/TRBV3-2,CASGGTGSGYTF,TGTGCCAGCGGGGGGACAGGAAGCGGCTACACCTTC
-,TRBJ2-3,-,TRBV11-2,CASSPPAGPDTQYF,TGTGCCAGCAGCCCCCCGGCAGGCCCAGATACGCAGTATTTT